One and the same sample provided the 13 T cell receptor beta chains below, sequenced in a study of blood T cell repertoires in COVID-19. This table comes from immunoSEQ multiplex PCR, and its TCRdb copy is limited to in-frame clones, with some not included. The repertoire includes about 140,000 clones, around 90% of them detected once, and 8% to 11% sits in the top ten. Sequencing was performed on peripheral blood. These receptors came from a man between 60 and 75 years old with active or convalescent COVID-19.

The DNA of the CDR3 is TGTGCCAGCAACGGGAGGGCCGGGGGCCTGGAGCAGTTCTTC. Its protein is CASNGRAGGLEQFF. This chain joins TRBV7-9 and TRBJ2-1; 8 bases fit TRBD2. The CDR3 spans 14 residues. Germline values: CDR1 SEHNR, CDR2 FQNEAQ (reference sequence). The trim removed 7 bases at V and 10 bases at J, leaving 12 bases unmatched.

J is TRBJ2-7 and V is TRBV15; 7 nucleotides match TRBD1. Looked up from germline, CDR1 is LNHNV and CDR2 is YYDKDF (reference sequence). The length of the CDR3 is 14 residues. Trimming took 3 bases from V and 3 from J; bases not matched to a gene: 5. The CDR3 nucleotides are TGTGCCACCAGCAGGGACAGGACCTTCTACGAGCAGTACTTC. Translated: CATSRDRTFYEQYF.

The rearrangement joins TRBV5-1 to TRBJ2-5; D is possibly TRBD2 (5 bases). The germline V gene has CDR1 SGHRS and CDR2 YFSETQ. Trimming cost V 0 bases and J 1 base, with 7 bases left between them. This CDR3 contains 14 residues. The CDR3 spells CASSLARGQETQYF. CDR3 coding DNA: TGCGCCAGCAGCTTGGCCCGGGGCCAAGAGACCCAGTACTTC. Filled out from reference TRBV5-1 and TRBJ2-5, the complete variable domain reads KAGVTQTPRYLIKTRGQQVTLSCSPISGHRSVSWYQQTPGQGLQFLFEYFSETQRNKGNFPGRFSGRQFSNSRSEMNVSTLELGDSALYLCASSLARGQETQYFGPGTRLLVL.

This clone has only one observation. The J gene is TRBJ2-1, the V gene TRBV9; 9 bases map to TRBD1. Germline CDR1 SGDLS, CDR2 YYNGEE. The CDR3 extends over 15 amino acids. J was trimmed by 8 bases and V by 4 bases; bases with no gene match: 10. The CDR3 sequence: CASSSRDRESDEQFF. The CDR3 DNA sequence: TGTGCCAGCAGCTCCCGGGACAGGGAGTCCGATGAGCAGTTCTTC.

The count of this clone is one. The chain combines TRBV9 with TRBJ2-1, with 13 positions matching TRBD2. CDR1 and CDR2 from the germline V gene are SGDLS and YYNGEE. V shed 0 bases and J 5 bases; nucleotides not matched to a gene: 2. CDR3 length: 16 residues. In nucleotides, the CDR3 is TGTGCCAGCAGCGTAGCAGGGACTAGCGGGAACAATGAGCAGTTCTTC. It encodes CASSVAGTSGNNEQFF.

The V and J genes are TRBV10-2 and TRBJ1-5, with D maybe TRBD1 (6 bases). V was pared by 6 bases and J by 5 bases, with 23 bases between. Germline CDR1 WSHSY, CDR2 SAAADI. The CDR3 covers 17 residues. The CDR3 bases are TGCGCCAGCAGACCCTCGAGACCAGGGGAGTGGGATCAGCCCCAGCATTTT. This codes for CASRPSRPGEWDQPQHF.

This chain uses TRBV10-1 with TRBJ2-7; the match to TRBD1 covers 10 bases. This CDR3 region has 13 residues. Unmatched junction bases numbered 3, after V lost 7 bases and J lost 3 bases. Germline V gene data show CDR1 as WNHNN and CDR2 as SYGVQD (reference sequence). CDR3 protein: CASNRDRGYEQYF. CDR3 DNA: TGCGCCAGCAACCGGGACAGGGGCTACGAGCAGTACTTC.

This clone appeared a single time. The chain combines TRBV9 with TRBJ2-3; the match to TRBD2 covers 12 bases. V was clipped by 6 bases and J by 2 bases; unmatched bases: 10. The CDR3 loop spans 17 amino acids. In germline, CDR1 is SGDLS, CDR2 YYNGEE. CDR3: CASTLCLAGGFTDTQYF. In nucleotides, the CDR3 is TGTGCCAGCACTCTCTGCCTAGCGGGAGGGTTCACAGATACGCAGTATTTT.

The V gene is TRBV9, the J gene TRBJ2-3; D possibly corresponds to TRBD2 (5 bases). Looked up from germline, CDR1 is SGDLS and CDR2 is YYNGEE. The CDR3 consists of 14 residues. Trimming shortened V by 0 bases and J by 2 bases, and 7 bases separated the two germline ends. CDR3 DNA sequence: TGTGCCAGCAGCGTAGGCGGGTTCACAGATACGCAGTATTTT. Translation: CASSVGGFTDTQYF.

CDR3 protein: CASFRQGWGYTF. CDR3 DNA sequence: TGTGCCAGCTTTAGACAGGGCTGGGGCTACACCTTC. The V call is TRBV6-5, the J call TRBJ1-2, with 7 nucleotides matching TRBD1. The CDR3 length is 12 residues. The ends lost 8 bases at V and 8 bases at J; junction bases unmatched: 8. Germline CDR1 MNHEY, CDR2 SVGAGI.

The count of this clone is one. This sequence joins TRBV19 and TRBJ1-5; a possible D gene is TRBD1 (5 bases). The CDR3 sequence is 14 residues long. Germline V gene lookup returns CDR1 LNHDA and CDR2 SQIVND (reference sequence). The V and J ends lost 7 bases and 7 bases respectively, with 17 bases between them. CDR3 loop: CASKMVGVGQPQHF. The CDR3 bases are TGTGCCAGTAAAATGGTAGGGGTCGGACAGCCCCAGCATTTT.

The chain joins TRBV4-2 to TRBJ2-7; 10 bases are shared with TRBD1. There are 15 residues in the CDR3. Germline loops: CDR1 LGHNA, CDR2 YNFKEQ. With V trimmed by 3 bases and J by 4 bases, 6 bases remained unmatched. This CDR3 is CASSQVQGQGYEQYF. The DNA for the CDR3 is TGTGCCAGCAGCCAGGTCCAGGGACAGGGGTACGAGCAGTACTTC.

Remarks on this clone: One junction end disagrees with the germline gene, perhaps due to a read error. The V call is TRBV9, the J call TRBJ2-2; weak D call: TRBD1 (5 bases). This CDR3 spans 13 amino acids. The V gene's germline CDR1 is SGDLS and CDR2 YYNGEE. The CDR3 region is CASGAGNPGELFF. CDR3 DNA: TGTGCCAGCGGCGCAGGGAACCCCGGGGAGCTGTTTTTT. Together with reference TRBV9 and TRBJ2-2, the CDR3 gives the full variable domain: DSGVTQTPKHLITATGQRVTLRCSPRSGDLSVYWYQQSLDQGLQFLIQYYNGEERAKGNILERFSAQQFPDLHSELNLSSLELGDSALYFCASGAGNPGELFFGEGSRLTVL.